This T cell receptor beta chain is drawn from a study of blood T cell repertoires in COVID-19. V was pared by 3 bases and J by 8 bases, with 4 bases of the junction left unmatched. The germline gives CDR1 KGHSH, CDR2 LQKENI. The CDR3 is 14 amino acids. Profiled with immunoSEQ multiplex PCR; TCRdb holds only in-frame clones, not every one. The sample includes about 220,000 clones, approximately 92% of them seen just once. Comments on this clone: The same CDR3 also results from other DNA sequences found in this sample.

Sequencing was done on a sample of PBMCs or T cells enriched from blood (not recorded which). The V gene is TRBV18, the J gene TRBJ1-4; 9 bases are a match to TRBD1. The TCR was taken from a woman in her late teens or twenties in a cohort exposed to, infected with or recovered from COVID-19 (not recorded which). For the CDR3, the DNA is TGTGCCAGCTCACCCGGACAGGGGAGGGAAAAACTGTTTTTT. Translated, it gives CASSPGQGREKLFF.